This T cell receptor beta chain is from a study of T-cell reconstitution after alpha-beta-depleted transplantation in children. Overall study findings and caveats: Several hundred expanded graft clones reportedly were the source of alpha-beta T cells about two months after transplant. One year post-transplant, T-cell counts and diversity were largely derived from T cells produced anew. From surviving recipient T cells and thymic progenitors came the high day-60 TCRbeta diversity observed in some patients.

This CDR3 has 18 residues. V lost 11 bases, J lost 2 bases, and 29 bases lay in between. A remark on this clonotype: The antigen remains unidentified.

Preparation of the TCRbeta library involved a method that used unique molecular identifiers. TCRdb reanalysed the PCR reads using MiXCR and keeps one entry per CDR3 protein. The table has 200,000 or so distinct CDR3 sequences, roughly 6.3% seen once. The origin of this receptor is a girl under three years old with combined immunodeficiency, due to receive a stem cell transplant. This rearrangement joins TRBV12-3 or TRBV12-4 to TRBJ2-3; the D gene is possibly TRBD2 (6 bases). The sequencing used PBMCs, collected before TCRalphabeta/CD19-depleted stem cell transplant. CDR3 DNA: TGTGCCTGCTGTTTCCCCTCGTTAGCGGAGGCGGACACAGATACGCAGTATTTT. Protein product: CACCFPSLAEADTDTQYF.